This T cell receptor beta chain was sequenced during a study of blood T cells in healthy people across ages. PCR was performed a second time for roughly 7 to 11 cycles using a sample-barcoded 5' primer and a J-beta primer mix. TCRdb recomputed calls from the 5' RACE reads with MiXCR, one row per CDR3 protein. The sample gives about 1.6 million distinct CDR3 sequences, roughly 30% of which show up once; around 10% is in the top ten. In germline, CDR1 is SNHLY, CDR2 FYNNEI. The CDR3 extends over 16 amino acids. V lost 7 bases to trimming and J lost 2 bases, with 20 bases between them. This clonotype occurred a few times. Antigen: not known. Study outcomes and limitations: Strong correlation existed between TCR beta diversity and naive T cell percentage.

The TCR comes from a woman aged 30 to 39 in good health. Sequenced input: blood. The chain joins TRBV2 to TRBJ2-5; D is perhaps TRBD2 (7 bases). The CDR3: CASKGSAGARQETQYF. CDR3 DNA sequence: TGTGCCAGCAAAGGTTCGGCGGGGGCCCGGCAAGAGACCCAGTACTTC.